This T cell receptor beta chain is drawn from a study of identical twins. The CDR3 totals 14 residues. With 5 bases removed from V and 2 bases from J, the gap between germline ends came to 12 bases. CDR1 is SGHAT and CDR2 is FQNNGV in the germline V gene. One entry per CDR3 protein results from TCRdb running MiXCR on the 5' RACE reads. The top ten hold nearly 0.45% of the sample, which has more than 400,000 distinct CDR3 sequences, over 12% seen once. This sample also belongs to another study, concerning yellow fever vaccine responses in identical twins.

The sequence was collected from a young woman in good health. The chain links TRBV11-2 to TRBJ2-5; D is unresolved. Sequences were obtained from CD4+ T cells sorted from blood. The CDR3 nucleotides are TGTGCCAGCAGCCTGGTAGGGCGACAAGAGACCCAGTACTTC. Its protein product is CASSLVGRQETQYF.